The source of this T cell receptor beta chain is a study of blood T cell repertoires in COVID-19. The germline CDR1 and CDR2 sequences are MNHEY and SVGAGI. CDR3 length equals 13 residues. Trimming cost V 4 bases and J 3 bases, with 7 bases left between them. Each participant's cohort was designated according to participant-reported clinical history. TCRdb's table, derived via immunoSEQ multiplex PCR, lists solely in-frame clones and lacks some. This table has fewer than 250,000 clones, 76% appearing once. This TCR came from a woman aged 50 to 65 with acute COVID-19. Sample: PBMCs or T cells enriched from blood (not recorded which). V and J are TRBV6-5 and TRBJ1-3; D is unresolved. The CDR3 sequence is CASSSRGGNTIYF. DNA of the CDR3: TGTGCCAGCAGTTCACGGGGTGGAAACACCATATATTTT.